These 3 T cell receptor beta chains were all obtained from the same sample, sequenced in a study of human T cells and chemical hapten exposure (dated by TCRdb to the early 2020s). The sample's time point label is to be understood as: pre-sensitization, week 0. The sample's treatment or condition, from its label and the paper: therapeutic diphenylcyclopropenone sensitization with weekly scalp DPC. The library was produced with RACE. Sequencing was carried out with a NextSeq 500. The public sequencing data were trimmed at Q25 with fastp and processed into clonotypes with MiXCR by TCRdb, which kept only in-frame beta chains. Rows with a matching CDR3 protein are joined into one entry that keeps the most common DNA and genes. Present in this sample are approximately 370,000 distinct CDR3 sequences, around 5.5% of which were seen just once. Approximately 8.2% of the sample rests with the top ten. The input for sequencing was whole blood, taken in connection with sensitization to the hapten diphenylcyclopropenone (DPC). The receptors here all came from a woman younger than 30 with alopecia areata. Some clones in this sample may be carry-over from other donors' samples.

This clonotype has only a few counts. The rearrangement joins TRBV5-1 to TRBJ2-7, with TRBD1 identical over 7 bases. This CDR3 is 14 amino acids long. Germline V gene sequence: CDR1 SGHRS, CDR2 YFSETQ. Losses at the gene ends were 3 bases for V and 1 base for J; bases not matched to a gene: 4. CDR3: CASSYGQDSYEQYF. The CDR3 DNA is TGCGCCAGCAGCTACGGACAGGATTCCTACGAGCAGTACTTC.

This clonotype came up a few times. V usage is TRBV4-2 and J usage is TRBJ2-3; D is unresolved. V gave up 1 base and J gave up 0 bases, with 11 bases separating them. The CDR3 has 16 residues. Germline CDR1 and CDR2: LGHNA and YNFKEQ. The CDR3 bases are TGTGCCAGCAGCCAAGGTCCATCCTCGAGCACAGATACGCAGTATTTT. This gives the protein CASSQGPSSSTDTQYF.

This clonotype was seen more than once but under ten times. The V gene is TRBV12-3 or TRBV12-4, the J gene TRBJ1-2; the D is unclear. V lost 4 bases to trimming and J lost 6 bases, with 3 bases between them. The CDR3 covers 10 residues. The CDR3 here is CASSSNGYTF. The CDR3 region has the DNA TGTGCCAGCAGTTCCAATGGCTACACCTTC.